The present T cell receptor beta chain was sequenced within a study of T-cell memory formation after mild COVID-19 (dated by TCRdb to the early 2020s). In the study overall: Most TCR sequence clusters were specific to one of the two donors. T-cell clones expanding and contracting after mild COVID-19 in a couple of donors were tracked by longitudinal TCRalpha and TCRbeta repertoire sequencing. The cohort comprised two young, previously healthy adult volunteers, one female and one male.

There are a few counts of this clonotype. No antigen is known for it. Base qualities are not at hand, and no much larger clone is one base apart. TCRdb names Illumina NovaSeq 6000 as the instrument used. TCRalpha and TCRbeta cDNA libraries were constructed by 5'RACE with constant-segment primers, with sample barcodes and unique molecular identifiers being introduced. RNA was extracted from every sample with Trizol reagent. Libraries were amplified in two PCR steps, with a second sample barcode and Illumina TruSeq adapters added in the second step. Libraries were sequenced on an Illumina NovaSeq with 2 x 150 bp paired-end reads. On the study's bioinformatics: Reads were demultiplexed and collapsed into UMI-guided consensus sequences with migec v1.2.7. Using mixcr v2.1.11, UMI consensuses were aligned to TRA and TRB V and J templates and then assembled into clonotypes. A clonotype was counted as expanded or contracted only when both edgeR and NoisET called the clonotype significant, with the noise models trained on biological replicates. edgeR calls used a false discovery rate-adjusted p below 0.01 and a log2 fold-change threshold of 1. As an exploratory analysis of dynamics, PCA with hierarchical clustering was applied to max-normalized trajectories of the 1000 most abundant clonotypes. Each responding clone was given a CD4 or CD8 phenotype based on the CD4+ and CD8+ repertoires, which had been sequenced separately. TCRdb ran its own pipeline on the public reads, namely fastp trimming at Q25 and MiXCR clone calling, and kept in-frame beta chains. CDR3 protein duplicates are merged, each entry listing the most common genes and DNA. Clone size and V and J calls follow TCRdb, not the original study. Counted in this sample were roughly 340,000 distinct CDR3 sequences; more than 15% of them appeared once. The top ten clones comprise around 20% of the sample.

What the work shows at the level of the full study, not this receptor alone: Contracting CD4+ clones were found mainly in CM and EM memory subsets, while CD8+ clones were enriched in EMRA. Balanced CD4/CD8 phenotypes were observed for clones contracting from day 15 to 85, whereas a bias towards CD4+ was observed for a second wave of clones expanding from day 15 to 37. Some responding clones were detected in pre-infection memory, which suggested that pre-existing cross-reactive memory T cells had joined the SARS-CoV-2 response. SARS-CoV-2 specificity of the second-wave clones peaking on day 37 was not confirmed. Only a couple of mild cases were covered in the study, and larger cohorts including severe cases with pre-infection samples were considered necessary.

Ficoll-Paque density gradient centrifugation was the method used to isolate PBMCs. The sequence was collected from a man between 18 and 29 years old who had mild COVID-19 (a few samples of this study predate the infection). The sample titles of this study are shuffled in the database, so cell type and time point are left out; the donor was told from shared clones. The specimen sequenced was PBMCs or a T cell subset sorted from them (not recorded which).

The CDR3 in this case is CASRESGGNEQFF. The DNA reads TGTGCCAGCAGGGAAAGCGGGGGGAATGAGCAGTTCTTC. The sequence links TRBV28 to TRBJ2-1; 9 nucleotides in the junction match TRBD2. The germline V gene specifies MDHEN as CDR1 and SYDVKM as CDR2. V and J are trimmed by 6 bases and 7 bases, and the gene matches miss 4 bases of the junction. The CDR3 measures 13 amino acids from cysteine to phenylalanine. Only the CDR3 DNA is retained, 39 bases long and in frame from the first base. This CDR3, with the reference TRBV28 and TRBJ2-1 proteins standing in past its ends, gives the full variable domain DVKVTQSSRYLVKRTGEKVFLECVQDMDHENMFWYRQDPGLGLRLIYFSYDVKMKEKGDIPEGYSVSREKKERFSLILESASTNQTSMYLCASRESGGNEQFFGPGTRLTVL.